A selection of T cell receptor beta chains follows, all from one sample in a study of blood T cell repertoires in COVID-19. Repertoires were generated with immunoSEQ multiplex PCR, while TCRdb's copy carries only in-frame clones and drops some. The sample carries some 330,000 clones, 83% recorded once. Specimen: PBMCs or T cells enriched from blood (not recorded which). The receptors come from a woman aged 45-59 years who had recovered from COVID-19. Each CDR3 is given with its conserved first and last residue.

TRBV9	TRBJ1-6	CASSGDRINSPLHF
TRBV21-1	TRBJ1-6	CASSKKRSRARTPLHF
TRBV29-1	TRBJ1-2	CSVSGSDYGYTF
TRBV7-2	TRBJ2-7	CASSFLQRDSYEQYF
TRBV2	TRBJ1-4	CASTGGAATNEKLFF
TRBV5-1	TRBJ2-7	CASSLVEGAGRGRGREQYF
TRBV12-3/TRBV12-4	TRBJ1-1	CASRPTGGIAFF
TRBV3-1/TRBV3-2	TRBJ1-4	CASSQVSMTGGIEKLFF
TRBV24-1	TRBJ1-5	CATSVPSGGNQPQHF
TRBV11-3	TRBJ2-1	CASSPRTGYNEQFF
TRBV7-9	TRBJ2-2	CASSATENTGELFF
TRBV12-3/TRBV12-4	TRBJ1-4	CASSLLDEKLFF
TRBV20-1	TRBJ1-1	CSASSDSGRTEAFF
TRBV2	TRBJ1-5	CASRKSRGYSNQPQHF
TRBV18	TRBJ1-4	CASSPRPGRFYEKLFF
TRBV6-5	TRBJ2-1	CASSYSGGGVYNEQFF
TRBV7-8	TRBJ1-1	CASSSDRVGAFF
TRBV18	TRBJ1-1	CASSPGGALGTEAFF
TRBV9	TRBJ1-2	CASSKGQSYGYTF
TRBV12-3/TRBV12-4	TRBJ2-7	CASKPGLQYEQYF
TRBV7-9	TRBJ1-5	CASSLGTVQPQHF
TRBV6-5	TRBJ1-2	CASYQSIYYGYTF
TRBV19	TRBJ2-2	CASSYWGPGTGELFF
TRBV6-5	TRBJ2-1	CASSYSIDSYNEQFF
TRBV19	TRBJ1-6	CASNIQTGAGSPLHF
TRBV6-2/TRBV6-3	TRBJ2-7	CASSYSTSVGLPYEQYF
TRBV5-1	TRBJ2-7	CASSYRSDSYEQYF
TRBV6-5	TRBJ1-2	CASRGTGGDGYTF
TRBV5-1	TRBJ2-2	CASTRLAGGDTGELFF
TRBV7-8	TRBJ1-2	CASSQRDKDRVWGYTF
TRBV5-4	TRBJ2-3	CASSASGRGTDTQYF
TRBV3-1/TRBV3-2	TRBJ2-3	CASCKGDTQYF
TRBV30	TRBJ1-4	CAWSLFREKLFF
TRBV5-1	TRBJ2-2	CASSHDYTGELFF
TRBV6-2/TRBV6-3	TRBJ1-2	CASSSGPLLGGYGYTF
TRBV28	TRBJ1-4	CASSFSPGGTGGEKLFF
TRBV6-1	TRBJ2-7	CASRLGQGVYEQYF
TRBV4-2	TRBJ1-1	CASSGQGFEAFF
TRBV30	TRBJ1-2	CAWSPQANYGYTF
TRBV7-2	TRBJ2-3	CASSPDGVTDTQYF
TRBV7-8	TRBJ1-2	CASSLVLGTSYTF
TRBV7-6	TRBJ2-3	CASSPSRQDTQYF
TRBV7-2	TRBJ2-7	CASSRQGAGYEQYF
TRBV28	TRBJ2-7	CASSLQPPTYEQYF
TRBV12-3/TRBV12-4	TRBJ1-6	CASSRDRSPLHF
TRBV9	TRBJ2-3	CASRPGLASSDTQYF
TRBV12-3/TRBV12-4	TRBJ1-1	CASSQGVNTEAFF